The T cell receptor beta chain described here comes from a study of regulatory T cells in long-lasting Graves disease. General study results and limits: TCR diversity in persistent Graves' patients was below that of newly diagnosed ones.

Time point meaning: newly diagnosed GD, antithyroid drugs for less than 3 months. PBMC RNA was the source of the TCR library. Peripheral blood, nine milliliters of it, was drawn into EDTA tubes. Per germline, CDR1 SGDLS and CDR2 YYNGEE. CDR3 length: 15 amino acids. V lost 0 bases and J 2 bases, leaving 11 bases between the germline ends. Arm-PCR with iRepertoire HTBI primers amplified the CDR3 regions for these TCR beta libraries. TCRdb re-called the multiplex PCR reads through MiXCR, storing one row per CDR3 protein. Of a few hundred thousand distinct CDR3 sequences listed, around 20% are singletons. This clonotype has at least ten counts. Its antigen is not identified.

This sequence was found in a female donor with Graves disease. The V and J genes are TRBV9 and TRBJ1-2; D ambiguous. The sequencing here drew on peripheral blood mononuclear cells (PBMCs), taken at new diagnosis, from a patient treated with antithyroid drugs. CDR3 DNA sequence: TGTGCCAGCAGCGTAGGGCGTCAATTGAACTATGGCTACACCTTC. It specifies CASSVGRQLNYGYTF.